These 29 T cell receptor beta chains came from one sample sequenced in a study of primary melanoma T cells and metastatic recurrence. Generated by immunoSEQ multiplex PCR, the TCRdb table keeps only in-frame clones and is missing some. The data contain 200 to 250 clones, roughly 84% of them singletons. The sample was melanoma tumor tissue. The receptors come from a human donor with melanoma.

This clone appeared once. The CDR3 nucleotides read TGCGCCAGCAGCTTGGAACTAGCCTCCTACAATGAGCAGTTCTTC. It is translated as CASSLELASYNEQFF. The chain links TRBV5-1 to TRBJ2-1; TRBD2 is a possible D gene (6 bases). The CDR3 totals 15 residues. Looked up from germline, CDR1 is SGHRS and CDR2 is YFSETQ. V was shortened by 0 bases and J by 0 bases, with 7 bases between the two germline ends.

CDR3 DNA: TGTGCCAGCAGCTTAGTGCAGGGGGCGGATCAGCCCCAGCATTTT. Protein sequence: CASSLVQGADQPQHF. This chain links TRBV11-1 with TRBJ1-5, with 8 nucleotides matching TRBD1. Germline CDR1 and CDR2: SGHAT and FQDESV (reference sequence). This CDR3 comprises 15 residues. With 1 base clipped from V and 5 bases from J, the junction kept 4 bases outside the gene matches.

This clone was counted a single time. The junction and the germline gene differ at one end; a read error may be behind it. This chain links TRBV19 with TRBJ1-5; D is perhaps TRBD1 (5 bases). CDR1 is LNHDA, CDR2 SQIVND, per germline (reference sequence). The CDR3 is 15 residues long. CDR3 DNA sequence: TGTGCTAGTAGCCCGACAGCATATAGCAATCAGCCCCAGCATTTT. Translation: CASSPTAYSNQPQHF.

In its sample, this clone ranks as hyperexpanded. The chain combines TRBV11-3 with TRBJ2-6; no reliable D call. The CDR3 is 16 amino acids. Trimming took 3 bases from V and 0 from J, leaving 9 bases between them. The germline CDR1 and CDR2 sequences are SGHNT and YENEEA. CDR3 nucleotide sequence: TGTGCCAGCAGCTTGGAAACCAGCTCTGGGGCCAACGTCCTGACTTTC. Translation: CASSLETSSGANVLTF.

The chain links TRBV15 to TRBJ2-7; D is uncertain. V lost 0 bases, J lost 4 bases, and 10 bases lay in between. The CDR3 runs to 14 residues. Per germline, CDR1 LNHNV and CDR2 YYDKDF (reference sequence). CDR3 in DNA: TGTGCCACCAGCAGAGAGATGTGGGGTTACGAGCAGTACTTC. As protein: CATSREMWGYEQYF. Complete variable domain (other parts from reference TRBV15 and TRBJ2-7): DAMVIQNPRYQVTQFGKPVTLSCSQTLNHNVMYWYQQKSSQAPKLLFHYYDKDFNNEADTPDNFQSRRPNTSFCFLDIRSPGLGDTAMYLCATSREMWGYEQYFGPGTRLTVT.

The rearrangement links TRBV18 to TRBJ1-1; D is undetermined. Germline CDR1 KGHSH, CDR2 LQKENI. There are 13 residues in the CDR3. Trimming removed 3 bases from V and 0 bases from J, with 5 bases in between. The CDR3 coding sequence is TGTGCCAGCTCACCTTCGGTGAACACTGAAGCTTTCTTT. It specifies CASSPSVNTEAFF.

The J gene is TRBJ1-6, the V gene TRBV6-8; D is uncertain. The CDR3 covers 13 residues. Germline loops: CDR1 MNHGY, CDR2 SAAAGT. With 3 bases removed from V and 13 bases from J, the gap between germline ends came to 13 bases. The CDR3 protein is CASSYSFGFPLHF. The CDR3 bases are TGTGCCAGCAGTTATAGTTTCGGGTTCCCCCTCCACTTT.

The V call is TRBV11-3, the J call TRBJ1-2; D is undetermined. The length of the CDR3 is 14 residues. V was cut by 0 bases and J by 5 bases, with 10 bases left in between. Germline CDR1 reads SGHNT; CDR2 reads YENEEA. CDR3 coding DNA: TGTGCCAGCAGCTTAGATCTCGGCGGGTATGGCTACACCTTC. Translating it yields CASSLDLGGYGYTF.

V is TRBV6-8 and J is TRBJ1-2; TRBD1 matches 7 bases. The germline V gene encodes CDR1 MNHGY and CDR2 SAAAGT. V lost 10 bases to trimming and J lost 5 bases; unmatched junction nucleotides: 10. The CDR3 is made up of 13 amino acids. Here the CDR3 reads CAISQQGGYGYTF. The CDR3 DNA reads as TGTGCCATCAGCCAGCAGGGGGGATATGGCTACACCTTC.

The rearrangement joins TRBV11-3 to TRBJ2-5; possibly TRBD1 or TRBD2 for D (5 bases each). Per germline, CDR1 SGHNT and CDR2 YENEEA. The CDR3 length is 16 residues. Trimming took off 3 bases at V and 2 bases at J, with 16 bases between the two ends. The CDR3 DNA is TGTGCCAGCAGCTTGCCAGGGAGTCGCAGTCAAGAGACCCAGTACTTC. Its translation: CASSLPGSRSQETQYF. Filled out from reference TRBV11-3 and TRBJ2-5, the complete variable domain reads EAGVVQSPRYKIIEKKQPVAFWCNPISGHNTLYWYLQNLGQGPELLIRYENEEAVDDSQLPKDRFSAERLKGVDSTLKIQPAELGDSAVYLCASSLPGSRSQETQYFGPGTRLLVL.

In its sample, this clone was seen once. Compared with germline, one end of the junction differs, possibly owing to a read error. The V call is TRBV7-1, the J call TRBJ1-3; D gene unclear. TRBV7-1 counts as an open reading frame of uncertain function. This CDR3 comprises 17 residues. Here the CDR3 reads CASNSTGGRYSGNTIYF. CDR3 sequence (DNA): TGTGCCAGCAACTCAACCGGCGGCCGCTACTCTGGAAACACCATATATTTT.

The V and J genes are TRBV7-4 and TRBJ1-5; D may be TRBD1 (5 bases). Per germline, CDR1 SGHVT and CDR2 SQSDAQ. Trimming cost V 5 bases and J 5 bases, with 13 bases left between them. This CDR3 comprises 14 residues. CDR3 sequence reads: CASSERQNYQPQHF. CDR3 bases: TGTGCCAGCAGCGAGCGACAGAATTATCAGCCCCAGCATTTT.

Concerning this clone: The junction and the germline gene differ at one end; a read error may be behind it. V and J are TRBV19 and TRBJ1-3; D remains ambiguous. CDR3 length: 13 residues. Germline CDR1 reads LNHDA; CDR2 reads SQIVND (reference sequence). The CDR3: CASIHDSGNTIYF. CDR3 in DNA: TGTGCTAGTATACATGACTCTGGAAACACCATATATTTT.

The chain couples TRBV11-3 to TRBJ1-6; no reliable D call. V was cut by 1 base and J by 8 bases, with 12 bases left in between. CDR3 size: 15 residues. Germline assignment: CDR1 SGHNT and CDR2 YENEEA. DNA for the CDR3: TGTGCCAGCAGCTTAGTCAAGGGCGGGGATTCACCCCTCCACTTT. It specifies CASSLVKGGDSPLHF.

The chain joins TRBV6-7 to TRBJ2-7; D gene unclear. TRBV6-7 carries the ORF label, with uncertain function. The CDR3 has 11 amino acids. V lost 5 bases and J 6 bases, leaving 8 bases between the germline ends. CDR3 loop: CASSEIGEQYF. DNA for the CDR3: TGTGCCAGCAGTGAAATCGGCGAGCAGTACTTC.

The rearrangement uses TRBV19 and TRBJ1-2, with D maybe TRBD1 (6 bases). Germline V lookup: CDR1 LNHDA, CDR2 SQIVND (reference sequence). Trimming removed 5 bases from V and 2 bases from J, with 12 bases in between. This CDR3 has 14 residues. The CDR3 sequence: CASSPRTENYGYTF. The CDR3 DNA sequence: TGTGCCAGTAGTCCTAGGACAGAGAACTATGGCTACACCTTC.

The chain recombines TRBV11-3 with TRBJ1-3, with 8 bases matching TRBD1. The germline CDR1 and CDR2 sequences are SGHNT and YENEEA. This CDR3 comprises 14 residues. The V and J ends lost 5 bases and 4 bases, in that order; junction bases with no gene match: 4. Here the CDR3 DNA reads TGTGCCAGCAGCGTAGGGACAGGAGGAAACACCATATATTTT. Protein sequence: CASSVGTGGNTIYF. The full variable domain, completed using reference TRBV11-3 and TRBJ1-3, is EAGVVQSPRYKIIEKKQPVAFWCNPISGHNTLYWYLQNLGQGPELLIRYENEEAVDDSQLPKDRFSAERLKGVDSTLKIQPAELGDSAVYLCASSVGTGGNTIYFGEGSWLTVV.

The chain recombines TRBV11-3 with TRBJ2-3, with 12 positions matching TRBD2. The CDR3 is 16 amino acids. The V and J ends lost 3 bases and 5 bases, in that order; junction bases with no gene match: 6. Germline loops: CDR1 SGHNT, CDR2 YENEEA. The CDR3 loop reads CASSLELAGGRDTQYF. The DNA of the CDR3 is TGTGCCAGCAGCTTGGAACTAGCGGGGGGAAGAGATACGCAGTATTTT. Full variable domain (remainder filled in from reference TRBV11-3 and TRBJ2-3): EAGVVQSPRYKIIEKKQPVAFWCNPISGHNTLYWYLQNLGQGPELLIRYENEEAVDDSQLPKDRFSAERLKGVDSTLKIQPAELGDSAVYLCASSLELAGGRDTQYFGPGTRLTVL.

This chain joins TRBV29-1 and TRBJ2-3; 7 bases match TRBD2. This CDR3 is 16 amino acids long. The junction had 10 bases not matched to a gene; V was cut back by 2 bases and J by 2 bases. Looked up from germline, CDR1 is SQVTM and CDR2 is ANQGSEA. The CDR3 protein is CSVEPTGGWDTDTQYF. CDR3 in DNA: TGCAGCGTTGAACCCACGGGGGGTTGGGACACAGATACGCAGTATTTT.

The gene calls are TRBV19 and TRBJ1-1; tentatively, D is TRBD1 (5 bases). CDR1 and CDR2 from the germline V gene are LNHDA and SQIVND (reference sequence). Trimming took 3 bases from V and 1 from J, leaving 15 bases between them. The CDR3 spans 16 residues. CDR3 amino acids: CASSIIRGRENTEAFF. The CDR3 coding sequence is TGTGCCAGTAGTATTATCCGGGGGAGGGAGAACACTGAAGCTTTCTTT.

The chain joins TRBV11-3 to TRBJ1-1; 7 bases are shared with TRBD1. The CDR3 loop spans 15 amino acids. The V gene end was trimmed by 1 base and the J gene end by 3 bases; junction bases not matched to a gene: 5. Germline CDR1 and CDR2: SGHNT and YENEEA. CDR3 sequence (DNA): TGTGCCAGCAGCTTAGGAGGGCAGGGGGACACTGAAGCTTTCTTT. This codes for CASSLGGQGDTEAFF.

The chain has TRBV25-1 and TRBJ2-5; TRBD2 might be the D (7 bases). The CDR3 has 14 amino acids. The germline V gene encodes CDR1 MGHDK and CDR2 SYGVNS. The V and J ends lost 3 bases and 5 bases respectively, with 13 bases between them. The CDR3 protein is CASSEAGAPETQYF. CDR3 DNA sequence: TGTGCCAGCAGTGAGGCGGGGGCGCCGGAGACCCAGTACTTC.

Comment on this clone: The germline gene is not matched at one end of the junction; a read error may be the cause. The CDR3 sequence is CASSWQQGVVEKLFF. In DNA form, the CDR3 reads TGTGCTAGCAGCTGGCAACAGGGGGTGGTGGAAAAACTGTTTTTT. The chain has TRBV11-3 and TRBJ1-4; 8 bases align to TRBD1. Germline V lookup: CDR1 SGHNT, CDR2 YENEEA. This CDR3 contains 15 residues. Variable domain in full (rest from reference TRBV11-3 and TRBJ1-4): EAGVVQSPRYKIIEKKQPVAFWCNPISGHNTLYWYLQNLGQGPELLIRYENEEAVDDSQLPKDRFSAERLKGVDSTLKIQPAELGDSAVYLCASSWQQGVVEKLFFGSGTQLSVL.

The J gene is TRBJ1-3, the V gene TRBV15; D call uncertain. The CDR3 length is 15 residues. The V end lost 4 bases, the J end lost 0 bases, and 10 bases lay between the germline ends. Germline V gives CDR1 LNHNV, CDR2 YYDKDF (reference sequence). The CDR3 region is CATSINRYSGNTIYF. The CDR3 nucleotides are TGTGCCACCAGCATCAACAGATACTCTGGAAACACCATATATTTT.

The CDR3 loop is CASSTTGGGQPQHF. Here the CDR3 DNA reads TGTGCCAGTAGTACGACAGGGGGGGGTCAGCCCCAGCATTTT. The genes are TRBV19 and TRBJ1-5; 9 positions match TRBD1. The CDR3 is 14 residues long. Germline assignment: CDR1 LNHDA and CDR2 SQIVND (reference sequence). With 4 bases clipped from V and 6 bases from J, the junction kept 4 bases outside the gene matches.

This chain links TRBV18 with TRBJ1-1, with D unresolved. Trimming cost V 0 bases and J 4 bases, with 15 bases left between them. Germline V gene sequence: CDR1 KGHSH, CDR2 LQKENI. The CDR3 spans 16 residues. The CDR3 sequence: CASSPPSWASGTEAFF. In nucleotides, the CDR3 is TGTGCCAGCTCACCACCGAGTTGGGCATCGGGCACTGAAGCTTTCTTT.

The chain employs TRBV9 and TRBJ1-1, with D possibly matching TRBD1 (5 bases). Germline V gene lookup returns CDR1 SGDLS and CDR2 YYNGEE. The CDR3 contains 14 residues. V lost 4 bases to trimming and J lost 4 bases, with 14 bases between them. The CDR3 DNA is TGTGCCAGCAGCTTAGGCCGTGGGGGCACTGAAGCTTTCTTT. Translation: CASSLGRGGTEAFF.

To note about this clone: The DNA holds an ambiguous or unread base, and X denotes its residue. The chain employs TRBV11-3 and TRBJ1-2; possibly TRBD1 for D (6 bases). The CDR3 is 15 residues long. The ends were cut back, 5 bases at V and 6 bases at J, with 19 bases in the middle. Germline CDR1 and CDR2: SGHNT and YENEEA. The CDR3 bases are TGTGCCAGCAGCACCCGRACAGGGCTCCCTGATGGCTACACCTTC. Translation: CASSTXTGLPDGYTF. The full CDR3 is CASSTRTGLPDGYTF.

This chain connects TRBV5-1 to TRBJ2-1; no clear D. V was cut by 4 bases and J by 6 bases, with 17 bases left in between. The CDR3 consists of 15 residues. Germline lookup yields CDR1 SGHRS and CDR2 YFSETQ. CDR3 amino acids: CASSIDTDEINEQFF. For the CDR3, the DNA is TGCGCCAGCAGCATAGACACCGATGAGATCAATGAGCAGTTCTTC.